This TCR beta chain was captured in a study of shared clonotypes between healthy human individuals. Recent vaccinations or acute infections were absent in the healthy HIV-negative adult donors. Trimming shortened V by 10 bases and J by 4 bases, and 13 bases separated the two germline ends. In germline, CDR1 is SEHNR, CDR2 FQNEAQ (reference sequence). The CDR3 totals 12 residues. Measured with immunoSEQ multiplex PCR; TCRdb has only the in-frame clones, and not every one. The sample includes roughly 640,000 clones, around 74% seen only once; the top ten take approximately 1.8%. Sequencing was carried out using memory CD4+ T cells sorted from blood. Indicated subset: CD45RA-negative fraction. The TCR sequence derives from a woman between 25 and 40 years old in good health. The genes are TRBV7-9 and TRBJ1-2; perhaps TRBD1 as D (5 bases). CDR3 loop: CATDEGTYGYTF. For the CDR3, the DNA is TGTGCCACCGACGAGGGGACCTATGGCTACACCTTC.